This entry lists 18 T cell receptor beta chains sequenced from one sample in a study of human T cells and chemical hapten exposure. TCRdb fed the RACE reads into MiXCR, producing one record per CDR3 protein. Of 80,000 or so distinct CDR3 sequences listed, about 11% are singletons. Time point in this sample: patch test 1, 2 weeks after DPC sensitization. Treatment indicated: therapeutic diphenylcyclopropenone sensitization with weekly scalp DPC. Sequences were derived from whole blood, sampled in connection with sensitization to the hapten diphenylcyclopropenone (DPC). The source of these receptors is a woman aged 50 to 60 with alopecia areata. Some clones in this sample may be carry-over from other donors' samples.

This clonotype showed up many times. Here the CDR3 reads CASSWTVSGNTIYF. CDR3 DNA: TGCGCCAGCAGTTGGACAGTCTCTGGAAACACCATATATTTT. V is TRBV5-1 and J is TRBJ1-3; maybe TRBD1 (6 bases). V lost 5 bases, J lost 0 bases, and 9 bases lay in between. Germline-derived CDR1 and CDR2 are SGHRS and YFSETQ. The CDR3 contains 14 residues.

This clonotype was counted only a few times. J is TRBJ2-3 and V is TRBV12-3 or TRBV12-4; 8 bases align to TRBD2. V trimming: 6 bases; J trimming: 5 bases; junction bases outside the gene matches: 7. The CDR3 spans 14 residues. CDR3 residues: CASSRAGGVDTQYF. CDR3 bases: TGTGCCAGCAGCCGGGCGGGAGGAGTAGATACGCAGTATTTT.

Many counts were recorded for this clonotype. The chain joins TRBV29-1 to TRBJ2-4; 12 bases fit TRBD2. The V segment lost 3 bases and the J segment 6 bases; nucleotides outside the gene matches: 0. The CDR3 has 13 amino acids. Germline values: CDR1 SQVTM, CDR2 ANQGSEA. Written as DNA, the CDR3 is TGCAGCGTTGAGACTAGCGGGAGAAACATTCAGTACTTC. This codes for CSVETSGRNIQYF. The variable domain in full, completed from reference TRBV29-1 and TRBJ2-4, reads SAVISQKPSRDICQRGTSLTIQCQVDSQVTMMFWYRQQPGQSLTLIATANQGSEATYESGFVIDKFPISRPNLTFSTLTVSNMSPEDSSIYLCSVETSGRNIQYFGAGTRLSVL.

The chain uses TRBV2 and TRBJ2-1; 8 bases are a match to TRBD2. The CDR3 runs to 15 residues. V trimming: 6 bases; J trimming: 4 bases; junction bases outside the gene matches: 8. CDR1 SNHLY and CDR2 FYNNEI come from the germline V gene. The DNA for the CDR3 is TGTGCCAGCAGCTTAAGCGGGGGCAGATACAATGAGCAGTTCTTC. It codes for CASSLSGGRYNEQFF.

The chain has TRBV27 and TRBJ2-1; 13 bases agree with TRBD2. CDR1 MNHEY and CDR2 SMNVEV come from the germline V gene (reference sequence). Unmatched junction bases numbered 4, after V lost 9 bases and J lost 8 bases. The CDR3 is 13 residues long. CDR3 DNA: TGTGCCAGTCGGACTAGCGGGAGTCATGAGCAGTTCTTC. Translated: CASRTSGSHEQFF.

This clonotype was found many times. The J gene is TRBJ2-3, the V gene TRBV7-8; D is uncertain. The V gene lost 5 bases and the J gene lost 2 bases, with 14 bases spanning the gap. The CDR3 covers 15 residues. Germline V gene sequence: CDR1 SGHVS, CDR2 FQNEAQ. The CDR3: CASSRSSPTTDTQYF. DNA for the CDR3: TGTGCCAGCAGCCGGTCCTCCCCTACCACAGATACGCAGTATTTT.

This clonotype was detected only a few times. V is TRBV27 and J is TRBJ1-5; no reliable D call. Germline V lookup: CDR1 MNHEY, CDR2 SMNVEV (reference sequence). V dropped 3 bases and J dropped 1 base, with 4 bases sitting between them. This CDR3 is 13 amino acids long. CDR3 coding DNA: TGTGCCAGCAGTTTCAAAAGCAATCAGCCCCAGCATTTT. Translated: CASSFKSNQPQHF.

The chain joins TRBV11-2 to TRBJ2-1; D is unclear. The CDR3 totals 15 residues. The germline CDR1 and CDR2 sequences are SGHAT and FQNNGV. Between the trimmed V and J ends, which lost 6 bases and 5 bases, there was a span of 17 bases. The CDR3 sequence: CASRQRRTANNEQFF. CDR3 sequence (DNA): TGTGCCAGCAGACAAAGGCGGACCGCTAACAATGAGCAGTTCTTC.

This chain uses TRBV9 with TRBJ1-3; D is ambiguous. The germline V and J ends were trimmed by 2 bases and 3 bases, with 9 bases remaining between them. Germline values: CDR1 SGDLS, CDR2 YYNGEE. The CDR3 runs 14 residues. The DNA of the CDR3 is TGTGCCAGCAGCGTGGGAGGGATTGGAAACACCATATATTTT. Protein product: CASSVGGIGNTIYF.

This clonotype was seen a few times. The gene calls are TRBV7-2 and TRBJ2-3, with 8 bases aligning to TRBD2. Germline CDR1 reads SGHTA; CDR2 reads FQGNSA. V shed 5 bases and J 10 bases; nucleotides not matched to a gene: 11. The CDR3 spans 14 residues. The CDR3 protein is CASSLEALGRAQYF. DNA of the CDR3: TGTGCCAGCAGCCTCGAGGCCCTCGGGAGGGCGCAGTATTTT. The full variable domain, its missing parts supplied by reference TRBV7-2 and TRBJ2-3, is GAGVSQSPSNKVTEKGKDVELRCDPISGHTALYWYRQSLGQGLEFLIYFQGNSAPDKSGLPSDRFSAERTGGSVSTLTIQRTQQEDSAVYLCASSLEALGRAQYFGPGTRLTVL.

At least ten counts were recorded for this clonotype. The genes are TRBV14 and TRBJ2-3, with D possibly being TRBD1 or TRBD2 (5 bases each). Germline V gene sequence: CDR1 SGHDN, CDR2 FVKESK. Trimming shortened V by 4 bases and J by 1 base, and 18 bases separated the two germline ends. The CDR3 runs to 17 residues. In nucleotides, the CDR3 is TGTGCCAGCAGCCGCCGGGGCTACTCCGGGGGCACAGATACGCAGTATTTT. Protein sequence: CASSRRGYSGGTDTQYF.

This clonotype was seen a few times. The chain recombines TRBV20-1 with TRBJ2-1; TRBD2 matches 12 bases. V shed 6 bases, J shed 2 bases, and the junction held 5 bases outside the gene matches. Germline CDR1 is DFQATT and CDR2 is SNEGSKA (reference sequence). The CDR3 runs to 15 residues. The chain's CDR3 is CSAKLAGGAYNEQFF. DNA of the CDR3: TGCAGTGCGAAGCTAGCGGGGGGGGCCTACAATGAGCAGTTCTTC.

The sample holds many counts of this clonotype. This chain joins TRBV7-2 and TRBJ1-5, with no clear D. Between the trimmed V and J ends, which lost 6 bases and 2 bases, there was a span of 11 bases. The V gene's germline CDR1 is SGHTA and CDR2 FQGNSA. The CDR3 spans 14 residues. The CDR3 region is CASRPSNGNQPQHF. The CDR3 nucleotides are TGTGCCAGCAGACCATCGAATGGCAATCAGCCCCAGCATTTT.

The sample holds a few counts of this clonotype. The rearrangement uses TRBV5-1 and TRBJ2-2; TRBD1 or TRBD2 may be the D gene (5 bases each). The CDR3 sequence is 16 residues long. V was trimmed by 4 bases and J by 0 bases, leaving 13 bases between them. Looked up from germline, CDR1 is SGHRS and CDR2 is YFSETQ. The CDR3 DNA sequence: TGCGCCAGCAGCGGAAACGGGGCGACGAACACCGGGGAGCTGTTTTTT. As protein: CASSGNGATNTGELFF.

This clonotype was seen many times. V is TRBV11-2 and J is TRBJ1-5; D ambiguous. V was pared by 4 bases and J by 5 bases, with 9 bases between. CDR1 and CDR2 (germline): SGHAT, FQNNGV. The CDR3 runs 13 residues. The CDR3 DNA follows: TGTGCCAGCAGCTCCTCCCGGGATCAGCCCCAGCATTTT. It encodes CASSSSRDQPQHF.

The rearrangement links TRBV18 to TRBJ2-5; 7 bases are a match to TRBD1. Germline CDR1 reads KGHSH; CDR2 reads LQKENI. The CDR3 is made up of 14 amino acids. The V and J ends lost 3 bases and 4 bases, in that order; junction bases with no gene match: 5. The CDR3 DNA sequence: TGTGCCAGCTCACCTACAGGGGTACGAGAGACCCAGTACTTC. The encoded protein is CASSPTGVRETQYF. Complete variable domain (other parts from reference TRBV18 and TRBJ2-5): NAGVMQNPRHLVRRRGQEARLRCSPMKGHSHVYWYRQLPEEGLKFMVYLQKENIIDESGMPKERFSAEFPKEGPSILRIQQVVRGDSAAYFCASSPTGVRETQYFGPGTRLLVL.

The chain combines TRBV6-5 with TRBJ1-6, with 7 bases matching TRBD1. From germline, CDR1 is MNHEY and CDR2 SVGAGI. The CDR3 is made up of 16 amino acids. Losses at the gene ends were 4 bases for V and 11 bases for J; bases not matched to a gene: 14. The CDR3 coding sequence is TGTGCCAGCAGTTCTGTCGGACAGGCCCTCAGGGCACCCCTCCACTTT. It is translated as CASSSVGQALRAPLHF.

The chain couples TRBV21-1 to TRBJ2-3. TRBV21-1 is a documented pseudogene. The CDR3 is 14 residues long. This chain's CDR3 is CASSKAPVTDTQYF. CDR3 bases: TGTGCCAGCAGCAAAGCACCCGTCACAGATACGCAGTATTTT.